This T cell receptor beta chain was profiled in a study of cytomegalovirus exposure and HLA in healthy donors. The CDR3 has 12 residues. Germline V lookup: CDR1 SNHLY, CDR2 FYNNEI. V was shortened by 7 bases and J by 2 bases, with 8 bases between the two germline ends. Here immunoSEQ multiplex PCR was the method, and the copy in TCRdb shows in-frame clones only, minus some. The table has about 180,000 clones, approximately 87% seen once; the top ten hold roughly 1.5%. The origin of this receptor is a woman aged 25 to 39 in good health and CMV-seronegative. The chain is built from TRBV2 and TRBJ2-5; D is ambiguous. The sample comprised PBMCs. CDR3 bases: TGTGCCAGCAATCCAGATCAAGAGACCCAGTACTTC. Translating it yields CASNPDQETQYF.